This T cell receptor (beta chain) was sequenced in a study of patients and donors after allogeneic stem cell transplantation. TCRdb re-derived calls from the RT-PCR reads in MiXCR, one entry per CDR3 protein. Of tens of thousands of distinct CDR3 sequences in the sample, roughly 52% were seen once. Sequenced input: blood, either unsorted or a sorted T cell fraction (not recorded which). The receptor's source is a human donor who was either an allogeneic HSCT recipient or a stem cell or donor lymphocyte infusion donor (not recorded which). It is not recorded whose cells these are; they may come from a transplant donor.

The CDR3 protein is CASISPQAGEKLFF. The CDR3, as DNA: TGTGCCAGCATCTCTCCCCAAGCGGGGGAAAAACTGTTTTTT. The rearrangement links TRBV28 to TRBJ1-4; D is unresolved. This CDR3 contains 14 residues. V was trimmed by 7 bases and J by 8 bases, leaving 17 bases between them. Germline CDR1 is MDHEN and CDR2 is SYDVKM.